This entry describes one TCR beta chain. Sequencing used immunoSEQ multiplex PCR; TCRdb keeps in-frame clones, though not all of them. Of approximately 79,000 clones listed, 90% to 95% were seen once; the top ten hold approximately 0.79%. This sample was taken from a study of T cell changes during pregnancy in multiple sclerosis. The ends were cut back, 0 bases at V and 5 bases at J, with 11 bases in the middle. The length of the CDR3 is 15 residues. Per germline, CDR1 SGHTS and CDR2 YDEGEE. The sequence came from a female donor in good health, enrolled as a control in a pregnancy study. This rearrangement joins TRBV5-8 to TRBJ1-4, with D possibly TRBD1 on 6 matching bases. Sequencing used peripheral blood, obtained in the second trimester of pregnancy. CDR3 nucleotide sequence: TGTGCCAGCAGCTTGGAACGGACAGCAAATGAAAAACTGTTTTTT. It codes for CASSLERTANEKLFF.